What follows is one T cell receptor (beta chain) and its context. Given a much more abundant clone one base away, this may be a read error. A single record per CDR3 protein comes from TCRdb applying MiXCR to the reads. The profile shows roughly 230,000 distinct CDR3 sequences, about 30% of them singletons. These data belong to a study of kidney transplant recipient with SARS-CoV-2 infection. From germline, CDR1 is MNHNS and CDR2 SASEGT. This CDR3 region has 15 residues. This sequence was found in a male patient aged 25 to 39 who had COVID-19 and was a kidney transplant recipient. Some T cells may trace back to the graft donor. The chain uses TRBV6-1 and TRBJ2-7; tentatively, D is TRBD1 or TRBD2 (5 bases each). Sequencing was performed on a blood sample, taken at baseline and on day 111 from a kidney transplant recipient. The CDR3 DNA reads TGTGCCAGCAGTGAACAGGCTTTGGGGGTCTACGAGCAGCACTTC. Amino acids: CASSEQALGVYEQHF.